The 17 T cell receptor beta chains given below trace back to one sample, sequenced in a study of T-cell reconstitution after alpha-beta-depleted transplantation in children. Molecular barcoding with unique molecular identifiers was used for the TCRbeta library. A single record per CDR3 protein comes from TCRdb applying MiXCR to the PCR reads. The table lists roughly 300,000 distinct CDR3 sequences, around 9.6% of them singletons. Specimen: PBMCs from the stem cell graft donor, collected from the stem cell graft. The origin of the receptors is a human donor who donated a stem cell graft to a child with SCID.

The V gene is TRBV9, the J gene TRBJ2-7; D ambiguous. Trimming removed 0 bases at V and 1 base at J, with 11 bases between. This CDR3 comprises 15 residues. From germline, CDR1 is SGDLS and CDR2 YYNGEE. The CDR3 nucleotides read TGTGCCAGCAGCGTAGGTTTCGGTGGTTCCTACGAGCAGTACTTC. Translating gives CASSVGFGGSYEQYF.

The V and J genes are TRBV20-1 and TRBJ2-5, with 7 positions matching TRBD1. Germline loops: CDR1 DFQATT, CDR2 SNEGSKA (reference sequence). V lost 3 bases and J lost 2; bases outside the gene matches: 9. The CDR3 totals 15 residues. The CDR3: CSASPLGTAQETQYF. The CDR3 DNA sequence: TGCAGTGCTAGTCCCCTAGGGACAGCTCAAGAGACCCAGTACTTC.

This clonotype was detected a few times. V is TRBV6-6 and J is TRBJ2-5; D is uncertain. V shed 4 bases and J shed 3 bases, with 6 bases lying between them. The CDR3 is 12 residues long. Per germline, CDR1 MNHNY and CDR2 SVGAGI (reference sequence). For the CDR3, the DNA is TGTGCCAGCAGTTTATTCGAAGAGACCCAGTACTTC. Its protein product is CASSLFEETQYF.

This clonotype was seen more than once but under ten times. The CDR3 DNA reads TGCAGCGCCCTGGGACAGAACACTGAAGCTTTCTTT. Its translation: CSALGQNTEAFF. This chain joins TRBV29-1 and TRBJ1-1, with D perhaps matching TRBD1 (6 bases). V gave up 7 bases and J gave up 1 base, with 10 bases separating them. Germline V gives CDR1 SQVTM, CDR2 ANQGSEA. This CDR3 contains 12 residues.

This clonotype was recorded at least ten times. This sequence joins TRBV12-3 or TRBV12-4 and TRBJ2-1; TRBD2 is a possible D gene (6 bases). With 6 bases removed from V and 0 bases from J, the gap between germline ends came to 15 bases. CDR3 size: 16 residues. Here the CDR3 DNA reads TGTGCCAGCAGGTTTTTGCTAGCGAGCTCCTACAATGAGCAGTTCTTC. It translates to CASRFLLASSYNEQFF.

This clonotype appeared many times. V and J are TRBV3-1 and TRBJ2-7; 15 positions agree with TRBD2. J lost 0 bases, V lost 1 base, and 4 bases had no gene match. Germline-derived CDR1 and CDR2 are LGHDT and YNNKEL (reference sequence). The CDR3 runs 18 residues. The CDR3 is CASSQVGLAGGSSYEQYF. CDR3 bases: TGTGCCAGCAGCCAAGTGGGACTAGCGGGGGGAAGCTCCTACGAGCAGTACTTC.

This clonotype appeared many times. This rearrangement joins TRBV7-9 to TRBJ1-4; no reliable D call. The CDR3 covers 15 residues. V lost 1 base and J 0 bases, leaving 6 bases between the germline ends. The V gene's germline CDR1 is SEHNR and CDR2 FQNEAQ (reference sequence). CDR3 bases: TGTGCCAGCAGCTTAGTGGTTGCAACTAATGAAAAACTGTTTTTT. Protein product: CASSLVVATNEKLFF.

This clonotype was seen repeatedly, ten times or more. The rearrangement links TRBV5-1 to TRBJ1-1, with no clear D. The CDR3 is 13 residues long. V gave up 6 bases and J gave up 0 bases, with 9 bases separating them. Germline V gives CDR1 SGHRS, CDR2 YFSETQ. CDR3 bases: TGCGCCAGCATGGCGGGCGTGAACACTGAAGCTTTCTTT. Translating gives CASMAGVNTEAFF.

This clonotype was counted between two and nine times. V and J are TRBV10-3 and TRBJ2-1; possibly TRBD1 or TRBD2 for D (6 bases each). The V end was cut by 8 bases, the J end by 1 base, with 15 bases between. This CDR3 spans 15 amino acids. CDR1 is ENHRY and CDR2 is SYGVKD in the germline V gene. The CDR3, as DNA: TGTGCCATCGGCCGGCAGGGGAGGTCCTACAATGAGCAGTTCTTC. Translated: CAIGRQGRSYNEQFF.

The chain is built from TRBV7-8 and TRBJ2-2; 8 bases are shared with TRBD2. This CDR3 comprises 14 residues. V trimming: 6 bases; J trimming: 6 bases; junction bases outside the gene matches: 6. CDR1 SGHVS and CDR2 FQNEAQ come from the germline V gene. In DNA, the CDR3 is TGTGCCAGCAGGACGGGGCGGGGGGCCGGGGAGCTGTTTTTT. This gives the protein CASRTGRGAGELFF.

This clonotype was seen a few times. This rearrangement joins TRBV20-1 to TRBJ2-3, with D uncertain. V was trimmed by 6 bases and J by 6 bases, leaving 13 bases between them. The CDR3 is 12 amino acids. Per germline, CDR1 DFQATT and CDR2 SNEGSKA (reference sequence). The CDR3 nucleotides are TGCAGTGCCGCCCCTGTCGCGGATACGCAGTATTTT. The encoded protein is CSAAPVADTQYF.

This chain links TRBV18 with TRBJ2-5; 10 positions agree with TRBD1. The J segment lost 5 bases and the V segment lost 4 bases, leaving 4 bases of the junction unmatched. Per the germline V gene, CDR1 is KGHSH and CDR2 is LQKENI. This CDR3 has 14 residues. CDR3 amino acids: CASSRDRGEETQYF. The CDR3 bases are TGTGCCAGCTCACGGGACAGGGGAGAGGAGACCCAGTACTTC.

This rearrangement joins TRBV5-1 to TRBJ1-4; 9 bases map to TRBD1. The V gene's germline CDR1 is SGHRS and CDR2 YFSETQ. V lost 4 bases and J lost 7; bases outside the gene matches: 5. CDR3 length equals 14 residues. CDR3 DNA sequence: TGCGCCAGCAGCCCCGGACAGGGGACTGAAAAACTGTTTTTT. This gives the protein CASSPGQGTEKLFF. Variable domain in full (rest from reference TRBV5-1 and TRBJ1-4): KAGVTQTPRYLIKTRGQQVTLSCSPISGHRSVSWYQQTPGQGLQFLFEYFSETQRNKGNFPGRFSGRQFSNSRSEMNVSTLELGDSALYLCASSPGQGTEKLFFGSGTQLSVL.

This clonotype was counted a few times. V and J are TRBV11-2 and TRBJ2-7; unclear D gene. The CDR3 is made up of 15 amino acids. V lost 5 bases and J 0 bases, leaving 14 bases between the germline ends. The V gene's germline CDR1 is SGHAT and CDR2 FQNNGV. The CDR3 loop reads CASSPRLWASYEQYF. The CDR3, as DNA: TGTGCCAGCAGCCCAAGGCTCTGGGCCTCCTACGAGCAGTACTTC. The whole variable domain, remainder taken from reference TRBV11-2 and TRBJ2-7, is EAGVAQSPRYKIIEKRQSVAFWCNPISGHATLYWYQQILGQGPKLLIQFQNNGVVDDSQLPKDRFSAERLKGVDSTLKIQPAKLEDSAVYLCASSPRLWASYEQYFGPGTRLTVT.

This clonotype has just a few counts. The rearrangement uses TRBV6-5 and TRBJ2-3, with 11 bases lining up with TRBD2. The CDR3 is made up of 16 amino acids. After removal of 6 bases from V and 1 base from J, the junction contained 6 bases not matched to a gene. Per germline, CDR1 MNHEY and CDR2 SVGAGI. CDR3 region: CASRGSGGEGTDTQYF. DNA of the CDR3: TGTGCCAGCAGGGGTAGCGGGGGGGAGGGCACAGATACGCAGTATTTT.

Many counts were recorded for this clonotype. The genes are TRBV12-3 or TRBV12-4 and TRBJ2-7; D unresolved. The CDR3 has 13 amino acids. The V and J ends lost 5 bases and 0 bases respectively, with 8 bases between them. As DNA, the CDR3 is TGTGCCAGCAGTCGCGACACCTCCTACGAGCAGTACTTC. Its translation is CASSRDTSYEQYF.

This clonotype was seen more than once but under ten times. This chain uses TRBV11-2 with TRBJ1-3, with a weak D call TRBD1 (5 bases). Germline values: CDR1 SGHAT, CDR2 FQNNGV. Trimming cost V 5 bases and J 4 bases, with 18 bases left between them. The CDR3 has 16 residues. DNA for the CDR3: TGTGCCAGCAGCCAGAGGGGAGGGGCCGGAGGAAACACCATATATTTT. It specifies CASSQRGGAGGNTIYF.